This T cell receptor (beta chain) came from a study of blood T cell repertoires in COVID-19. Background on the study: COVID-19 samples collected from the United States, Italy and Spain covered acute and convalescent phases. In each case, the material was cDNA or gDNA derived from T cells, B-cell-depleted T cells, or PBMCs.

As originally analysed: Amplified reference gene primers provided the basis for estimating nucleated cell counts. Sequencing used immunoSEQ multiplex PCR; TCRdb keeps in-frame clones, though not all of them. V and J calls and clone size come straight from that table; D and trimming were deduced from the DNA. Of some 250,000 clones in the sample, about 80% were seen once. The CDR3 spans 17 residues. Trimming took 4 bases from V and 1 from J; bases not matched to a gene: 11. The germline V gene encodes CDR1 MGHRA and CDR2 YSYEKL. Input material: peripheral blood. This TCR was recovered from a woman older than 75 with acute or convalescent COVID-19. The chain carries TRBV4-1 and TRBJ2-3; 7 nucleotides align to TRBD1. The CDR3 coding sequence is TGCGCCAGCAGCCTTTCCTATGCCGGGACAGGCACAGATACGCAGTATTTT. Translating gives CASSLSYAGTGTDTQYF.